This T cell receptor beta chain was identified during a study of long-term antiretroviral therapy in people with HIV. Sequencing used immunoSEQ v3.0 at survey level. Sequencing was performed with immunoSEQ multiplex PCR; in TCRdb, only in-frame clones are kept and a portion is missing. The data show around 43,000 clones, with about 95% seen just once and less than 2.5% held by the top ten. Germline V lookup: CDR1 MNHEY, CDR2 SVGAGI. V was shortened by 5 bases and J by 3 bases, with 13 bases between the two germline ends. The CDR3 runs to 14 residues. J is TRBJ1-1 and V is TRBV6-5; D is ambiguous. This receptor was identified in a man aged 25 to 40 with HIV. Sequencing was performed on unsorted PBMCs, taken 9 to 9.5 years after starting antiretroviral therapy. CDR3 DNA sequence: TGTGCCAGCAGTAGCCCGAGGGAGGACACTGAAGCTTTCTTT. This gives the protein CASSSPREDTEAFF.